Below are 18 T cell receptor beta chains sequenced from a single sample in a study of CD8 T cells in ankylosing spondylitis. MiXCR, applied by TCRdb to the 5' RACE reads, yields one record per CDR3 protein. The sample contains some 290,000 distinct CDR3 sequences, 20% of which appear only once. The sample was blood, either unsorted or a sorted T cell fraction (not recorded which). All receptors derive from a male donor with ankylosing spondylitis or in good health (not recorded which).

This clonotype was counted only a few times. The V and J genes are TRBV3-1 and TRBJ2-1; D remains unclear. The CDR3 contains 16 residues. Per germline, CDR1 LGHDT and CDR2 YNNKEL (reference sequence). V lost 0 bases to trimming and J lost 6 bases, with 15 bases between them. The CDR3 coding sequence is TGTGCCAGCAGCCAAGATTCCTTTAGGGCGGCCAATGAGCAGTTCTTC. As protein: CASSQDSFRAANEQFF.

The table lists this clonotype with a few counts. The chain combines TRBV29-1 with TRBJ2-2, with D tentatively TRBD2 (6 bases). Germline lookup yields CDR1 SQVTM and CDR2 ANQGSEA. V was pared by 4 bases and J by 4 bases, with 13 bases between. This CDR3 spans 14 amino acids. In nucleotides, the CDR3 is TGCAGCGTTGCCGGGGGTAGTGGCACCGGGGAGCTGTTTTTT. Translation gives CSVAGGSGTGELFF.

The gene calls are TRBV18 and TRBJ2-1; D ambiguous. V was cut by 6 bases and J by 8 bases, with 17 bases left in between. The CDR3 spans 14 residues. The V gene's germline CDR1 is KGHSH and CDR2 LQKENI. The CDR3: CASSRRVFGDEQFF. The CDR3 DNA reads TGTGCCAGCTCCCGCCGGGTTTTTGGGGATGAGCAGTTCTTC.

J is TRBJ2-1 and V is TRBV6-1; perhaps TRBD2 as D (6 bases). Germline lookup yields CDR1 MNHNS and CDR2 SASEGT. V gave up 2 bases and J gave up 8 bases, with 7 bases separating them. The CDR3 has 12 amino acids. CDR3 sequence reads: CASSERGYEQFF. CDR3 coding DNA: TGTGCCAGCAGTGAACGGGGGTATGAGCAGTTCTTC.

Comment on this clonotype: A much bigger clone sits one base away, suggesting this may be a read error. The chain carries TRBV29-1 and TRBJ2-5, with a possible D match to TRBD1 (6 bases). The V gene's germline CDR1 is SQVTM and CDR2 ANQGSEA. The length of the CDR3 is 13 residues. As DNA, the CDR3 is TGCGGCGTTCTTCCGGGACATCAAGAGACCCAGTACTTC. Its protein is CGVLPGHQETQYF.

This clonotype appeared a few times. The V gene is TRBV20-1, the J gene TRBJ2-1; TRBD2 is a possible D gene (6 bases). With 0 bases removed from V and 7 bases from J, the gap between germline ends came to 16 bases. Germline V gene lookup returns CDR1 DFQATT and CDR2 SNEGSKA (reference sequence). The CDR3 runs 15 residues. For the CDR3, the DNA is TGCAGTGCTAGAGATCGGCGGGGTATTGTTAATGAGCAGTTCTTC. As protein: CSARDRRGIVNEQFF.

CDR3 bases: TGTGCCAGCAGTTTGGGCAGGGGCCCTTATAATTCACCCCTCCACTTT. It translates to CASSLGRGPYNSPLHF. The V call is TRBV28, the J call TRBJ1-6; possible D gene TRBD1, 6 bases. Germline lookup yields CDR1 MDHEN and CDR2 SYDVKM. The CDR3 contains 16 residues. Trimming took off 3 bases at V and 4 bases at J, with 13 bases between the two ends.

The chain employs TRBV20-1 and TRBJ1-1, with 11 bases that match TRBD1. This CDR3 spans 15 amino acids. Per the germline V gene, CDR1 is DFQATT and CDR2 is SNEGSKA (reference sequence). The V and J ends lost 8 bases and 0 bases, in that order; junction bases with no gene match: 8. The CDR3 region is CSTRDRGLMNTEAFF. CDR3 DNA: TGCAGTACCCGGGACAGGGGGTTAATGAACACTGAAGCTTTCTTT.

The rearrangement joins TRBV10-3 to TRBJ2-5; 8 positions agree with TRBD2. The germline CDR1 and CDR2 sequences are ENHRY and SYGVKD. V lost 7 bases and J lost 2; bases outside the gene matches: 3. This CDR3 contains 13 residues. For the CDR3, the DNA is TGTGCCATCACGGGGGGGCAGCAAGAGACCCAGTACTTC. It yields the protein CAITGGQQETQYF.

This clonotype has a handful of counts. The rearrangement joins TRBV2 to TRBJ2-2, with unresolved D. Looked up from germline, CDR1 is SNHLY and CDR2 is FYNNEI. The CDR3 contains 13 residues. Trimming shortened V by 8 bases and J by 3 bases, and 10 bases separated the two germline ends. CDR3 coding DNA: TGTGCCAGCCGCCCCCAGTACACCGGGGAGCTGTTTTTT. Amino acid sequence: CASRPQYTGELFF.

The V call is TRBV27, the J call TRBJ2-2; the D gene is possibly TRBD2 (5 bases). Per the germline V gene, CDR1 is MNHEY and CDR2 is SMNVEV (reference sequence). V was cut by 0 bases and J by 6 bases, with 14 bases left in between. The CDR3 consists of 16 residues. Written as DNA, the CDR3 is TGTGCCAGCAGTTTATCGACTCCGGGATTGTCCGGGGAGCTGTTTTTT. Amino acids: CASSLSTPGLSGELFF.

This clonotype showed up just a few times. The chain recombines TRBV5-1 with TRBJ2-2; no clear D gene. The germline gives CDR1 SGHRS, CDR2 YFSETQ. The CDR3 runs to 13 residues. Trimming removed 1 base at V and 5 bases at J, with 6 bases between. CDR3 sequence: CASSLPDTGELFF. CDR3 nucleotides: TGCGCCAGCAGCTTGCCCGATACCGGGGAGCTGTTTTTT. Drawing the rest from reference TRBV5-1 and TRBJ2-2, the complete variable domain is KAGVTQTPRYLIKTRGQQVTLSCSPISGHRSVSWYQQTPGQGLQFLFEYFSETQRNKGNFPGRFSGRQFSNSRSEMNVSTLELGDSALYLCASSLPDTGELFFGEGSRLTVL.

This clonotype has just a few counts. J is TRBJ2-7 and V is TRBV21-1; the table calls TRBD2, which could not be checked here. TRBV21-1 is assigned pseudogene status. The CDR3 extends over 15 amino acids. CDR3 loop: CASSRLRESSYEQYV. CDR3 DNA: TGTGCCAGCAGCAGACTAAGAGAATCCTCGTACGAGCAGTACGTC.

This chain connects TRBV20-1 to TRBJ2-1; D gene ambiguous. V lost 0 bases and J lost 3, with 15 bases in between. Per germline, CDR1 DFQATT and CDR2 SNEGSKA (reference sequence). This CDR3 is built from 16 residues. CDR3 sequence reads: CSARDWAQKVYNEQFF. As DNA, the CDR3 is TGCAGTGCTAGAGACTGGGCGCAAAAAGTCTACAATGAGCAGTTCTTC.

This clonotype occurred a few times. CDR3: CASNSGTDTQYF. The CDR3 DNA follows: TGTGCCAGCAACAGCGGAACAGATACGCAGTATTTT. The chain uses TRBV12-3 or TRBV12-4 and TRBJ2-3; TRBD2 might be the D (5 bases). V was pared by 7 bases and J by 3 bases, with 8 bases between. The CDR3 has 12 amino acids.

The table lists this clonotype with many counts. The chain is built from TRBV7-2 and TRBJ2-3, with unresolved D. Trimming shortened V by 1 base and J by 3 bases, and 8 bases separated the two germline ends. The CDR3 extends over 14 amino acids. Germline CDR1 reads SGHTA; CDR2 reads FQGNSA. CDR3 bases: TGTGCCAGCAGCTTAGACCAGAATACAGATACGCAGTATTTT. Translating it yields CASSLDQNTDTQYF.

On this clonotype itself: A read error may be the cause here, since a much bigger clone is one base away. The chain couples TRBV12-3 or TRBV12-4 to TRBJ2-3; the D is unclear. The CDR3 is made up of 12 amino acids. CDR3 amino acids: CANSLTDGVLYF. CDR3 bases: TGTGCCAACAGTTTAACTGACGGAGTTCTCTATTTT.

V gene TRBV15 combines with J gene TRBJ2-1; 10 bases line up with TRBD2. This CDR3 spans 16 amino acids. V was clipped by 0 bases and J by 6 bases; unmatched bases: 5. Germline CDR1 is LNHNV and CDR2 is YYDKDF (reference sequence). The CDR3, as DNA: TGTGCCACCAGCAGAGATTGGCTAGCGGGGGTCAATGAGCAGTTCTTC. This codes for CATSRDWLAGVNEQFF.